These T cell receptor beta chains were read from a single sample in a study of T cells of healthy individuals. Each CDR3 protein is one row after TCRdb ran MiXCR on the 5' RACE reads. The sample includes fewer than 75,000 distinct CDR3 sequences, around 15% of them seen just once. These receptors were obtained from a human donor in good health. Each CDR3 is given with its conserved first and last residue. D genes are given only for firm matches. Rows give clone size only sometimes, using once, few, many, or a class for an expanded clone.

>TRBV6-2/TRBV6-3|once|-|TRBJ1-5
TGTGCCAGCAGCGGACTTTTTTCAGCCCAGCATTTT
CASSGLFSAQHF
>TRBV20-1|many|-|TRBJ1-1
TGCAGTGCTAGAGTCCGGAACACTGAAGCTTTCTTT
CSARVRNTEAFF
>TRBV7-2|many|-|TRBJ2-7
TGTGCCAGCAGGGATCCCGGACACGCCTACGAGCAGTACTTC
CASRDPGHAYEQYF
>TRBV11-1|-|-|TRBJ1-4
TGTGCCAGCAAGCCCCCGGGGAGCGATGAAAAACTGTTTTTT
CASKPPGSDEKLFF
>TRBV7-2|few|TRBD1|TRBJ2-7
TGTGCCAGCAGCTCAGGGCCACAGGGGGCTAACGAGCAGTACTTC
CASSSGPQGANEQYF
>TRBV27|few|TRBD1|TRBJ1-2
TGTGCCAGCAGGGGACAGGGGATCAACTTCGGCTACACCTTC
CASRGQGINFGYTF
>TRBV5-1|-|-|TRBJ2-1
TGCGCCAGCAGCTTCCCCAACAATGAGCAGTTCTTC
CASSFPNNEQFF
>TRBV7-8|-|TRBD2|TRBJ2-7
TGTGCCAGCAGCGGGGGGGTAGCGGGTCGTTTCTACGAGCAGTACTTC
CASSGGVAGRFYEQYF
>TRBV6-5|-|TRBD2|TRBJ2-1
TGTGCCAGCAGACTAGCGGGGGGTTATGAGCAGTTCTTC
CASRLAGGYEQFF
>TRBV5-1|few|-|TRBJ2-3
TGCGCCAGCAGCTTGTCACAGTTCAGCACAGATACGCAGTATTTT
CASSLSQFSTDTQYF
>TRBV10-3|few|TRBD1|TRBJ2-1
TGTGCCATCAGCGACAGGGGCCAGACCTACAATGAGCAGTTCTTC
CAISDRGQTYNEQFF
>TRBV4-1|few|-|TRBJ2-7
TGCGCCAGCAGCCAAGAACGATGGGGAGCCTACGAGCAGTACTTC
CASSQERWGAYEQYF
>TRBV4-2|many|-|TRBJ1-6
TGTGCCAGCAGCCCCTCGGGGGCGGGTTGGGCCTATTCACCCCTCCACTTT
CASSPSGAGWAYSPLHF
>TRBV9|many|TRBD1|TRBJ2-7
TGTGCCAGCAGCCCGAGCCGGACAGGGGGCGAGGAGCAGTACTTC
CASSPSRTGGEEQYF
>TRBV12-3/TRBV12-4|many|-|TRBJ1-2
TGTGCCAGCAGCAAGGACTTGCTTGGTCACACCTTC
CASSKDLLGHTF
>TRBV30|many|-|TRBJ1-1
TGTGCCTGGAGTGTACGTAGCCGGGAAGCTTTCTTT
CAWSVRSREAFF
>TRBV7-6|-|-|TRBJ2-5
TGTGCCAGCAGCCTGACAGTGGGCCAAGAGACCCAGTACTTC
CASSLTVGQETQYF
>TRBV7-9|many|TRBD1|TRBJ2-3
TGTGCCAGCAGCTCCGGGACAGAAGCAGTCACAGATACGCAGTATTTT
CASSSGTEAVTDTQYF
>TRBV5-1|many|-|TRBJ2-7
TGCGCCAGCAGCCGTTTAGCAGAGCCCACCTACGAGCAGTACTTC
CASSRLAEPTYEQYF
>TRBV20-1|many|TRBD2|TRBJ2-1
TGCAGTGCTAAAGGAGGGACTAGCGGGTCCTACAATGAGCAGTTCTTC
CSAKGGTSGSYNEQFF
>TRBV28|many|TRBD1|TRBJ2-1
TGTGCCAGCAGTTTACTGGCGACAGGGATCAATGAGCAGTTCTTC
CASSLLATGINEQFF
>TRBV7-8|-|-|TRBJ1-5
TGTGCCAGCAGTTACGGGTGGGGGGATAGCAATCAGCCCCAGCATTTT
CASSYGWGDSNQPQHF
>TRBV4-1|many|-|TRBJ2-3
TGCGCCAGCAGCCAAGTCGGGGGTCCCCCCACAGATACGCAGTATTTT
CASSQVGGPPTDTQYF
>TRBV18|-|TRBD1|TRBJ2-7
TGTGCCAGCTCACCCCTGGACAGGGTACTCGGCGAGCAGTACTTC
CASSPLDRVLGEQYF
>TRBV29-1|many|TRBD1|TRBJ2-1
TGCAGCGTTGAGATACAGGGGCGGTGGGAGCAGTTCTTC
CSVEIQGRWEQFF
>TRBV3-1|-|-|TRBJ2-5
TGTGCCAGCAGCCAAGCGGGTCAAGAGACCCAGTACTTC
CASSQAGQETQYF
>TRBV7-2|-|-|TRBJ1-6
TGTGCCAGCAGCTTAGGGGGAATGGTTAATTCACCCCTCCACTTT
CASSLGGMVNSPLHF
>TRBV11-3|few|TRBD2|TRBJ2-7
TGTGCCAGCAGCTTAGATAGCCTAGGGTTGCGGGGGGAGCAGTACTTC
CASSLDSLGLRGEQYF
>TRBV19|few|-|TRBJ2-3
TGTGCCAGTTCGATAGGACTCCGCACAGATACGCAGTATTTT
CASSIGLRTDTQYF
>TRBV12-5|many|-|TRBJ2-3
TGTGCTAGTGGTCCCAGTAATTTAGAAAATACGCAGTATTTT
CASGPSNLENTQYF
>TRBV4-2|-|-|TRBJ2-1
TGTGCCAGCAGCCAAGCTACCGACATAAGCTCCTACAATGAGCAGTTCTTC
CASSQATDISSYNEQFF
>TRBV20-1|many|-|TRBJ2-4
TGCAGTGCTGCACAGAACATTCAGTACTTC
CSAAQNIQYF
>TRBV4-3|-|TRBD2|TRBJ2-7
TGCGCCAGCAGCCAAGACGGGACTAGCGGTATCTACGAGCAGTACTTC
CASSQDGTSGIYEQYF
>TRBV11-2|few|-|TRBJ2-1
TGTGCCAGCAGCTTAGAGGGTTTCTCCTACAATGAGCAGTTCTTC
CASSLEGFSYNEQFF
>TRBV6-4|many|-|TRBJ1-6
TGTGCCAGCAGTGACACCAACGGGGCACCCCTCCACTTT
CASSDTNGAPLHF
>TRBV24-1|-|-|TRBJ2-1
TGTGCCACCAGTGATGGTAGCGGCAATGAGCAGTTCTTC
CATSDGSGNEQFF
>TRBV4-2|-|TRBD1|TRBJ2-7
TGTGTCAGCAGCCAAGGGACAGGAACCTACGAGCAGTACTTC
CVSSQGTGTYEQYF
>TRBV29-1|few|TRBD1|TRBJ1-4
TGCAGCGTTCGACAGGGAGGGGCTGAAAAACTGTTTTTT
CSVRQGGAEKLFF
>TRBV29-1|many|-|TRBJ2-5
TGCAGCGTTGATAGGGCAGCGCAAGAGACCCAGTACTTC
CSVDRAAQETQYF
>TRBV4-3|many|-|TRBJ2-3
TGCGCCAGCAGCCAAAGGCTAGCCGATACGCAGTATTTT
CASSQRLADTQYF
>TRBV20-1|many|TRBD1|TRBJ1-5
TGCAGTGCTAGGGACAGGGGCCGCGGGCCCCAGCATTTT
CSARDRGRGPQHF
>TRBV11-1|many|-|TRBJ2-5
TGTGCCAGCCTATCCCAAGAGACCCAGTACTTC
CASLSQETQYF